This is a list of T cell receptor beta chains from one sample in a study of CD8 T cells in ankylosing spondylitis. Each CDR3 protein is one row after TCRdb ran MiXCR on the 5' RACE reads. The table lists around 130,000 distinct CDR3 sequences, 6% to 8.5% of them singletons. The sample consisted of blood, either unsorted or a sorted T cell fraction (not recorded which). The receptor set was obtained from a male donor with ankylosing spondylitis or in good health (not recorded which). Each CDR3 is given with its conserved first and last residue. D genes are given only for firm matches. Size is omitted from some rows. Given values are once, few, many or a class for expanded clones.

cdr3_aa cdr3_nt clone_size d_call j_call v_call
CASSPELFF TGTGCCAGCAGCCCGGAGCTGTTTTTT many NA TRBJ2-2 TRBV11-2
CASSQGSGLAGRNEQFF TGTGCCAGCAGCCAAGGCTCCGGACTAGCGGGACGAAATGAGCAGTTCTTC many TRBD2 TRBJ2-1 TRBV3-1
CASSLALGNEQFF TGCGCCAGCAGCTTGGCCCTGGGTAATGAGCAGTTCTTC many NA TRBJ2-1 TRBV5-1
CASSSGQVLNQPQHF TGTGCCAGCAGTTCCGGACAGGTCCTTAATCAGCCCCAGCATTTT many TRBD1 TRBJ1-5 TRBV12-3/TRBV12-4
CASSLVGDTNYGYTF TGCGCCAGCAGCTTGGTTGGGGACACTAACTATGGCTACACCTTC many NA TRBJ1-2 TRBV5-1
CSAPRTSGGYEQYF TGCAGTGCTCCACGGACTAGCGGGGGCTACGAGCAGTACTTC many TRBD2 TRBJ2-7 TRBV20-1
CASSPSPGQSSGANVLTF TGTGCCAGCAGCCCCTCCCCGGGACAAAGTTCTGGGGCCAACGTCCTGACTTTC many NA TRBJ2-6 TRBV7-6
CSAESGAERSSTDTQYF TGCAGTGCGGAGAGCGGCGCTGAGCGATCTAGCACAGATACGCAGTATTTT many NA TRBJ2-3 TRBV20-1
CASSIRETDTQYF TGTGCCAGTAGTATCCGGGAAACAGATACGCAGTATTTT few NA TRBJ2-3 TRBV19
CARQPGHYNEQFF TGTGCCCGTCAACCGGGACACTACAATGAGCAGTTCTTC NA NA TRBJ2-1 TRBV2
CASSRDRVPSYEQYF TGTGCCAGCAGCCGGGACAGGGTGCCTTCCTACGAGCAGTACTTC many TRBD1 TRBJ2-7 TRBV12-3/TRBV12-4
CSVDRDQGTEAFF TGCAGCGTTGACAGGGACCAGGGCACTGAAGCTTTCTTT many NA TRBJ1-1 TRBV29-1
CASSFGGRVNNEQFF TGTGCCAGCAGTTTCGGTGGCAGGGTTAACAATGAGCAGTTCTTC many NA TRBJ2-1 TRBV27
CASSYSHLRSENNQPQHF TGTGCCAGCAGTTATTCTCATCTGCGATCAGAAAACAATCAGCCCCAGCATTTT many NA TRBJ1-5 TRBV6-9
CASSQGQGIGQPQHF TGCGCCAGCAGCCAAGGACAGGGGATAGGTCAGCCCCAGCATTTT many TRBD1 TRBJ1-5 TRBV5-1
CASRQGLGTEAFF TGTGCCAGCAGGCAAGGACTGGGGACTGAAGCTTTCTTT many NA TRBJ1-1 TRBV2
CASSYRRTMHYGYTF TGTGCCAGCAGTTATAGGCGGACAATGCACTATGGCTACACCTTC many NA TRBJ1-2 TRBV6-5
CASSPGLAGTSETQYF TGTGCCAGCAGCCCCGGACTAGCGGGAACGAGTGAGACCCAGTACTTC NA TRBD2 TRBJ2-5 TRBV7-9
CASSRGGGNTEAFF TGCGCCAGCAGCCGAGGCGGGGGGAACACTGAAGCTTTCTTT many NA TRBJ1-1 TRBV5-1
CASSSANSGGGTDTQYF TGTGCCAGCAGCTCGGCAAATAGCGGGGGTGGCACAGATACGCAGTATTTT NA TRBD2 TRBJ2-3 TRBV5-4
CASSQDLGGTGELFF TGTGCCAGCAGCCAAGATCTTGGGGGCACCGGGGAGCTGTTTTTT many NA TRBJ2-2 TRBV3-1
CASSNRDSSSYEQYF TGCGCCAGCAGCAACCGGGACAGCTCATCCTACGAGCAGTACTTC NA TRBD1 TRBJ2-7 TRBV5-1
CSVGASGNTGELFF TGCAGCGTTGGCGCTAGCGGAAACACCGGGGAGCTGTTTTTT NA TRBD2 TRBJ2-2 TRBV29-1
CASSQEGQEMSSYNEQFF TGCGCCAGCAGCCAGGAGGGCCAAGAGATGAGCTCCTACAATGAGCAGTTCTTC few NA TRBJ2-1 TRBV4-3
CASSLGDLSYEQYF TGTGCCAGCAGCTTGGGGGACTTGTCCTACGAGCAGTACTTC few NA TRBJ2-7 TRBV11-2
CAIRTGGNEQFF TGTGCCATCAGGACAGGGGGCAATGAGCAGTTCTTC many TRBD1 TRBJ2-1 TRBV10-3
CASSSGPEQFF TGTGCCAGCAGCTCGGGACCTGAGCAGTTCTTC many NA TRBJ2-1 TRBV11-2
CASSLDAAGGPNTGELFF TGTGCCAGCAGCTTAGACGCGGCGGGAGGGCCGAACACCGGGGAGCTGTTTTTT NA TRBD2 TRBJ2-2 TRBV11-2
CASTPGTAPTGELFF TGCGCCAGCACACCCGGGACAGCGCCCACCGGGGAGCTGTTTTTT many TRBD1 TRBJ2-2 TRBV5-1
CASSLMDRGGNQPQHF TGTGCCAGCAGCTTAATGGACAGGGGGGGCAATCAGCCCCAGCATTTT many TRBD1 TRBJ1-5 TRBV7-2
CASSLGGKQSTDTQYF TGTGCTAGCAGCCTCGGGGGGAAGCAATCTACAGATACGCAGTATTTT few TRBD2 TRBJ2-3 TRBV7-7